This T cell receptor (beta chain) derives from a study of technical replicates of blood from several donors. V was cut by 1 base and J by 1 base, with 14 bases left in between. This CDR3 has 16 residues. Germline CDR1 and CDR2: LNHNV and YYDKDF (reference sequence). The repertoire was sequenced with immunoSEQ multiplex PCR; TCRdb's copy has only in-frame clones and lacks some. The sample records about 87,000 clones, 95% being singletons. The TCR comes from a human donor in good health. V usage is TRBV15 and J usage is TRBJ2-7, with D possibly being TRBD1 (7 bases). Sequencing used T cells isolated from PBMCs. Written as DNA, the CDR3 is TGTGCCACCAGCAGAGGTGGGGGGACAGCTTCCTACGAGCAGTACTTC. This encodes CATSRGGGTASYEQYF.